These 5 T cell receptor beta chains share one sample of origin, sequenced in a study of Ad26.COV2.S vaccination and SARS-CoV-2 variants (dated by TCRdb to the early 2020s). What the treatment or condition label conveys for this sample: 19 received Ad26.COV2.S at low or high dose, single or two shots; 5 received placebo; per-sample allocation not given. Repertoires of vaccine and placebo recipients were sequenced from samples collected on day 63 after the first injection. The library was produced with the immunoSEQ multiplex PCR assay. TCRdb retrieved this table from immuneACCESS and kept in-frame rearrangements only. Not all clones are present; in checked studies, unresolved V genes account for under half, and no reason is known for the remainder. The sample records about 410,000 clones, about 88% of which are singletons. Approximately 3.7% of the sample is held by the ten biggest clonotypes. The input for sequencing was peripheral blood, taken in a trial of Ad26.COV2.S vaccine versus placebo. Every receptor here comes from a person between 18 and 60 years old who received the Ad26.COV2.S COVID-19 vaccine or a placebo.

The gene calls are TRBV18 and TRBJ1-5; 7 bases line up with TRBD1. CDR3 length: 16 residues. J gave up 0 bases and V 5 bases, and 7 bases lay outside the gene matches. CDR1 is KGHSH, CDR2 LQKENI, per germline. CDR3 DNA: TGTGCCAGCTCATCACTAGGGACAGCTAGCAATCAGCCCCAGCATTTT. Its protein product is CASSSLGTASNQPQHF.

The gene calls are TRBV18 and TRBJ1-1; TRBD1 matches at 9 bases. V gave up 4 bases and J gave up 4 bases; unmatched junction bases: 7. CDR1 is KGHSH, CDR2 LQKENI, per germline. CDR3 length: 15 amino acids. CDR3 amino acids: CASSREQGAGTEAFF. The CDR3 coding sequence is TGTGCCAGCTCACGCGAACAGGGGGCCGGCACTGAAGCTTTCTTT.

The chain recombines TRBV5-1 with TRBJ2-3; no definite D call. Looked up from germline, CDR1 is SGHRS and CDR2 is YFSETQ. V was shortened by 0 bases and J by 0 bases, with 5 bases between the two germline ends. This CDR3 has 14 residues. The CDR3 sequence: CASSLAQSTDTQYF. CDR3 in DNA: TGCGCCAGCAGCTTGGCCCAAAGCACAGATACGCAGTATTTT.

This chain connects TRBV7-6 to TRBJ2-6; TRBD1 agrees at 7 bases. Germline CDR1 SGHVS, CDR2 FNYEAQ. This CDR3 contains 17 residues. The V and J ends lost 6 bases and 1 base, in that order; junction bases with no gene match: 9. Here the CDR3 DNA reads TGTGCCAGCAGACCTGACAGGGCAGGGTCTGGGGCCAACGTCCTGACTTTC. The encoded protein is CASRPDRAGSGANVLTF.

The chain joins TRBV4-3 to TRBJ1-5; a weak D match, TRBD1 (6 bases). Germline CDR1 reads LGHNA; CDR2 reads YSLEER. Trimming left V 0 bases short and J 11 bases short, with 11 bases between. The CDR3 has 13 amino acids. This CDR3 reads CASSQDPGEAQHF. The CDR3 DNA reads TGCGCCAGCAGCCAAGATCCAGGGGAAGCCCAGCATTTT.